This TCR beta chain derives from a study of blood T cell repertoires in COVID-19. Study-wide context: Specimens from acute and convalescent COVID-19 originated in the United States, Italy and Spain. T cells, B-cell-depleted T cells, or PBMCs provided the cDNA or gDNA that served as material.

The CDR3 spans 18 residues. Germline V gives CDR1 SGHRS, CDR2 YFSETQ. Details on this clone: At one boundary the junction diverges from the germline segment, which might be a read error.

Sequenced by immunoSEQ multiplex PCR; TCRdb stores in-frame clones only, minus some. The repertoire holds approximately 170,000 clones, with roughly four fifths as singletons. Patients at the Seattle site were enrolled during active infection and followed longitudinally. The chain uses TRBV5-1 and TRBJ2-7; 10 bases match TRBD1. The TCR sequence derives from a woman aged 65 to 85 with COVID-19, enrolled during active disease. The specimen sequenced was peripheral blood. CDR3 protein: CARSPGGTGASIGYEQYF. CDR3 coding DNA: TGCGCCCGCAGCCCGGGGGGGACAGGGGCCTCGATCGGCTACGAGCAGTACTTC.